Following are 30 T cell receptor beta chains from one sample sequenced in a study of glioma-infiltrating T cells. TCR alpha and beta CDR3 regions were amplified from RNA using iRepertoire nested multiplex PCR. TCRdb recomputed calls from the multiplex PCR reads with MiXCR, one row per CDR3 protein. This table holds over 80,000 distinct CDR3 sequences, approximately 40% found once. Source material: glioma tissue, nonneoplastic brain tissue, or PBMCs (not recorded which). The source of these receptors is a human donor with low-grade glioma or glioblastoma, undergoing nonglioma brain surgery, or in good health (not recorded which).

This clonotype was observed many times. The rearrangement joins TRBV19 to TRBJ2-7; D may be TRBD1 (6 bases). Per the germline V gene, CDR1 is LNHDA and CDR2 is SQIVND (reference sequence). The V and J ends lost 5 bases and 5 bases respectively, with 16 bases between them. This CDR3 has 14 residues. The DNA for the CDR3 is TGTGCCAGTAGTCTCCGGGACAAAATACACGAGCAGTACTTC. It translates to CASSLRDKIHEQYF.

With respect to this clonotype: This could be a read error, since a much larger clone is one nucleotide away. The chain is built from TRBV5-1 and TRBJ1-1, with D uncertain. Germline V gene data show CDR1 as SGHRS and CDR2 as YFSETQ. Trimming removed 3 bases from V and 1 base from J, with 13 bases in between. The CDR3 loop spans 15 amino acids. Here the CDR3 reads CASSYEGWGNTEAFF. The CDR3 coding sequence is TGCGCCAGCAGCTATGAGGGCTGGGGGAACACTGAAGCTTTCTTT.

The table lists this clonotype with many counts. The rearrangement joins TRBV12-3 or TRBV12-4 to TRBJ2-7, with D possibly TRBD2 on 5 matching bases. This CDR3 is 13 amino acids long. The V gene lost 7 bases and the J gene lost 4 bases, with 14 bases spanning the gap. The CDR3 sequence: CASNNEPGYEQYF. CDR3 in DNA: TGTGCCAGCAACAATGAGCCGGGATACGAGCAGTACTTC.

This clonotype was detected many times. The chain links TRBV7-3 to TRBJ2-2, with 7 bases fitting TRBD1. J gave up 7 bases and V 6 bases, and 14 bases lay outside the gene matches. This CDR3 has 16 residues. Germline V lookup: CDR1 SGHTA, CDR2 FQGTGA. The CDR3 DNA reads TGTGCCAGCAGTCAAGACAGGGTTTTGTCGAACGGGGAGCTGTTTTTT. It is translated as CASSQDRVLSNGELFF.

The chain combines TRBV15 with TRBJ2-5; D assignment may be TRBD1 or TRBD2 (6 bases each). The CDR3 spans 14 residues. CDR1 and CDR2 from the germline V gene are LNHNV and YYDKDF (reference sequence). V lost 1 base and J lost 5, with 11 bases in between. CDR3: CATSRAGAGETQYF. CDR3 nucleotides: TGTGCCACCAGCAGAGCGGGGGCCGGTGAGACCCAGTACTTC.

This clonotype showed up many times. This sequence joins TRBV20-1 and TRBJ1-5; 11 positions agree with TRBD1. The CDR3 sequence is 14 residues long. CDR1 and CDR2 (germline): DFQATT, SNEGSKA (reference sequence). The ends lost 5 bases at V and 3 bases at J; junction bases unmatched: 3. CDR3 residues: CSAQGQGDNQPQHF. The CDR3 DNA follows: TGCAGTGCTCAGGGACAGGGGGACAATCAGCCCCAGCATTTT.

This clonotype was picked up many times. The chain employs TRBV6-1 and TRBJ1-2, with D perhaps TRBD1 (5 bases). V dropped 5 bases and J dropped 5 bases, with 15 bases sitting between them. CDR3 length: 14 amino acids. Germline V gene data show CDR1 as MNHNS and CDR2 as SASEGT. The CDR3 DNA follows: TGTGCCAGCAGTCCCCGGTATGGGGGTTATGGCTACACCTTC. Residues: CASSPRYGGYGYTF.

Many counts were recorded for this clonotype. This sequence joins TRBV7-3 and TRBJ1-1, with unresolved D. The germline V gene encodes CDR1 SGHTA and CDR2 FQGTGA. CDR3 length equals 13 residues. The V gene lost 4 bases and the J gene lost 0 bases, with 6 bases spanning the gap. This CDR3 reads CASSSQLNTEAFF. The CDR3 nucleotides read TGTGCCAGCAGCTCCCAACTGAACACTGAAGCTTTCTTT.

Worth noting for this clonotype: A much more abundant neighbour one base away suggests this may be a read error. CDR3 sequence reads: CASSLGPSRGYTF. CDR3 nucleotide sequence: TGTGCCAGCAGCCTTGGACCTTCCCGAGGCTACACCTTC. The gene calls are TRBV3-1 and TRBJ1-2; D ambiguous. The germline V gene has CDR1 LGHDT and CDR2 YNNKEL (reference sequence). V was trimmed by 4 bases and J by 8 bases, leaving 14 bases between them. CDR3 length: 13 amino acids. The whole variable domain, remainder taken from reference TRBV3-1 and TRBJ1-2, is DTAVSQTPKYLVTQMGNDKSIKCEQNLGHDTMYWYKQDSKKFLKIMFSYNNKELIINETVPNRFSPKSPDKAHLNLHINSLELGDSAVYFCASSLGPSRGYTFGSGTRLTVV.

This clonotype was seen many times. The gene calls are TRBV29-1 and TRBJ2-7, with TRBD1 matching 8 bases. V was pared by 4 bases and J by 5 bases, with 10 bases of the junction left unmatched. The CDR3 spans 14 residues. Germline V gene lookup returns CDR1 SQVTM and CDR2 ANQGSEA. The DNA for the CDR3 is TGCAGCGTTGCAACAACCGGGACAGGAGACGAGCAGTACTTC. This translates into CSVATTGTGDEQYF.

This rearrangement joins TRBV11-2 to TRBJ2-5; D is undetermined. Between the trimmed V and J ends, which lost 7 bases and 5 bases, there was a span of 14 bases. This CDR3 is 13 amino acids long. Germline lookup yields CDR1 SGHAT and CDR2 FQNNGV. The CDR3 loop reads CASNAHRLETQYF. The CDR3 coding sequence is TGTGCCAGCAACGCCCACCGTTTGGAGACCCAGTACTTC.

The chain links TRBV7-4 to TRBJ2-5, with D uncertain. V was shortened by 3 bases and J by 0 bases, with 8 bases between the two germline ends. Germline assignment: CDR1 SGHVT and CDR2 SQSDAQ. This CDR3 is 14 amino acids long. The CDR3 DNA reads TGTGCCAGCAGCTTGGGTGACTACCAAGAGACCCAGTACTTC. Its translation: CASSLGDYQETQYF.

This clonotype was recorded at least ten times. The chain combines TRBV6-1 with TRBJ2-7; a weak D match, TRBD2 (5 bases). CDR3 length: 12 amino acids. Trimming removed 5 bases at V and 0 bases at J, with 5 bases between. Germline CDR1 MNHNS, CDR2 SASEGT. This CDR3 is CASSTSSYEQYF. The CDR3 DNA follows: TGTGCCAGCAGTACTAGCTCCTACGAGCAGTACTTC.

This clonotype has at least ten counts. The genes are TRBV7-2 and TRBJ2-1, with TRBD1 matching 9 bases. V gave up 1 base and J gave up 7 bases; unmatched junction bases: 5. Germline loops: CDR1 SGHTA, CDR2 FQGNSA. CDR3 length: 15 amino acids. The CDR3 DNA sequence: TGTGCCAGCAGCTTAGTTGGACAGGGGTTGAATGAGCAGTTCTTC. This translates into CASSLVGQGLNEQFF.

This clonotype was detected many times. V usage is TRBV20-1 and J usage is TRBJ1-5, with D unclear. CDR1 is DFQATT and CDR2 is SNEGSKA in the germline V gene (reference sequence). The CDR3 is made up of 15 amino acids. Deletions cut 3 bases from V and 0 bases from J, with 12 bases between. DNA for the CDR3: TGCAGTGCTAGTACCACAGCTTATAGCAATCAGCCCCAGCATTTT. This translates into CSASTTAYSNQPQHF.

Many counts were recorded for this clonotype. The rearrangement joins TRBV7-2 to TRBJ2-4; D is unresolved. Between the trimmed V and J ends, which lost 5 bases and 9 bases, there was a span of 14 bases. Germline values: CDR1 SGHTA, CDR2 FQGNSA. This CDR3 comprises 13 residues. CDR3 amino acids: CASSRNSWGIQYF. In DNA, the CDR3 is TGTGCCAGCAGCCGAAATAGCTGGGGCATTCAGTACTTC.

This clonotype was picked up many times. The rearrangement joins TRBV29-1 to TRBJ2-1; D gene unclear. Germline lookup yields CDR1 SQVTM and CDR2 ANQGSEA. Trimming removed 4 bases at V and 0 bases at J, with 7 bases between. There are 13 residues in the CDR3. Written as DNA, the CDR3 is TGCAGCGTTGGCCTAGACTCCTACAATGAGCAGTTCTTC. This codes for CSVGLDSYNEQFF.

The chain joins TRBV19 to TRBJ2-5; 9 positions agree with TRBD1. The CDR3 spans 20 residues. The ends lost 5 bases at V and 5 bases at J; junction bases unmatched: 24. Germline V gene data show CDR1 as LNHDA and CDR2 as SQIVND (reference sequence). The CDR3 DNA reads TGTGCCAGTAGTCCGACAGGGGGTGTGGAGCGGTTACGTTTATTGGAGACCCAGTACTTC. Translation: CASSPTGGVERLRLLETQYF.

This clonotype was recorded many times. The chain employs TRBV7-2 and TRBJ2-5, with TRBD1 matching 9 bases. The V gene's germline CDR1 is SGHTA and CDR2 FQGNSA. CDR3 length: 15 amino acids. The J segment lost 2 bases and the V segment lost 5 bases, leaving 6 bases of the junction unmatched. The chain's CDR3 is CASSPGQGWQETQYF. For the CDR3, the DNA is TGTGCCAGCAGCCCGGGACAGGGTTGGCAAGAGACCCAGTACTTC. Full variable domain (outside the CDR3, taken from reference TRBV7-2 and TRBJ2-5): GAGVSQSPSNKVTEKGKDVELRCDPISGHTALYWYRQSLGQGLEFLIYFQGNSAPDKSGLPSDRFSAERTGGSVSTLTIQRTQQEDSAVYLCASSPGQGWQETQYFGPGTRLLVL.

The sample holds many counts of this clonotype. V gene TRBV6-4 combines with J gene TRBJ1-5; D might be TRBD1 (6 bases). With 2 bases removed from V and 11 bases from J, the gap between germline ends came to 16 bases. The CDR3 is 14 amino acids. Germline V gene data show CDR1 as MRHNA and CDR2 as SNTAGT. The CDR3: CASSDRGARLTQHF. CDR3 nucleotide sequence: TGTGCCAGCAGTGACCGGGGGGCCCGTTTGACCCAGCATTTT.

This clonotype appeared many times. V usage is TRBV12-5 and J usage is TRBJ2-6; the D is unclear. This CDR3 region has 17 residues. Germline V lookup: CDR1 LGHNT, CDR2 FRNRAP. Trimming stripped 2 bases from V and 1 base from J, with 12 bases between. CDR3 residues: CASGLRNTFSGANVLTF. Here the CDR3 DNA reads TGTGCTAGTGGTTTGCGGAATACCTTTTCTGGGGCCAACGTCCTGACTTTC. The complete variable domain, with remaining parts taken from reference TRBV12-5 and TRBJ2-6, reads DARVTQTPRHKVTEMGQEVTMRCQPILGHNTVFWYRQTMMQGLELLAYFRNRAPLDDSGMPKDRFSAEMPDATLATLKIQPSEPRDSAVYFCASGLRNTFSGANVLTFGAGSRLTVL.

The chain links TRBV7-9 to TRBJ1-5; no definite D call. Germline CDR1 reads SEHNR; CDR2 reads FQNEAQ (reference sequence). V dropped 7 bases and J dropped 6 bases, with 10 bases sitting between them. The CDR3 spans 12 residues. For the CDR3, the DNA is TGTGCCAGCATCGTTGATGCTCAGCCCCAGCATTTT. Protein product: CASIVDAQPQHF.

This clonotype was recorded many times. The chain is built from TRBV6-1 and TRBJ2-7; 7 bases are a match to TRBD1. Losses at the gene ends were 5 bases for V and 6 bases for J; bases not matched to a gene: 7. There are 13 residues in the CDR3. The V gene's germline CDR1 is MNHNS and CDR2 SASEGT. The CDR3 coding sequence is TGTGCCAGCAGTCCTCGACAGGGTAGCGAGCAGTACTTC. It translates to CASSPRQGSEQYF.

This clonotype was recorded many times. The chain recombines TRBV2 with TRBJ2-1; the match to TRBD2 covers 12 bases. Germline V gene sequence: CDR1 SNHLY, CDR2 FYNNEI. The CDR3 sequence is 16 residues long. The V segment lost 6 bases and the J segment 7 bases; nucleotides outside the gene matches: 10. The CDR3 nucleotides read TGTGCCAGCAGCCCCCGGACTAGCGGGGTTAAGAATGAGCAGTTCTTC. It codes for CASSPRTSGVKNEQFF.

With respect to this clonotype: This may stem from a read error, because a much larger clone lies one nucleotide away. The CDR3 DNA follows: TGCGCCGGCAGCTTGGCCGGGACTAGCTTGTCCTACGAGCAGTACTTC. Protein product: CAGSLAGTSLSYEQYF. The rearrangement links TRBV7-2 to TRBJ2-7; 9 positions match TRBD2. The CDR3 spans 16 residues. Per the germline V gene, CDR1 is SGHTA and CDR2 is FQGNSA.

This clonotype was seen ten or more times. The rearrangement joins TRBV19 to TRBJ2-2; either TRBD1 or TRBD2 may supply D (5 bases each). CDR1 is LNHDA and CDR2 is SQIVND in the germline V gene (reference sequence). V was trimmed by 6 bases and J by 5 bases, leaving 19 bases between them. The CDR3 sequence is 16 residues long. The CDR3 DNA is TGTGCCAGTAGGATCGGACCGGGACGGAATACCGGGGAGCTGTTTTTT. Its translation is CASRIGPGRNTGELFF.

The sample holds many counts of this clonotype. The gene calls are TRBV2 and TRBJ1-1; D is unclear. The CDR3 runs to 12 residues. Germline V gene lookup returns CDR1 SNHLY and CDR2 FYNNEI. The V and J ends lost 5 bases and 1 base respectively, with 5 bases between them. The CDR3, as DNA: TGTGCCAGCAGTCGGCCGAACACTGAAGCTTTCTTT. Its protein is CASSRPNTEAFF.

As concerns this clonotype: A much larger clone differs by one base, so this may be a read error. This rearrangement joins TRBV20-1 to TRBJ2-1, with a possible D match to TRBD2 (5 bases). CDR3 length equals 11 residues. From germline, CDR1 is DFQATT and CDR2 SNEGSKA (reference sequence). The CDR3 sequence is CGAQLVNEQFF. CDR3 bases: TGCGGTGCCCAACTAGTGAATGAGCAGTTCTTC.

The sample holds many counts of this clonotype. The chain combines TRBV28 with TRBJ2-7; TRBD2 is a possible D gene (6 bases). Looked up from germline, CDR1 is MDHEN and CDR2 is SYDVKM. This CDR3 has 16 residues. Trimming pared 3 bases from V and 1 base from J, leaving 16 bases between. CDR3 bases: TGTGCCAGCAGTTTTTCTTCCGGGACTGCTTCCTACGAGCAGTACTTC. Amino acids: CASSFSSGTASYEQYF.

This clonotype was seen at least ten times. The genes are TRBV6-4 and TRBJ2-3; possible D gene TRBD1, 6 bases. This CDR3 comprises 13 residues. Trimming pared 2 bases from V and 5 bases from J, leaving 8 bases between. Germline CDR1 and CDR2: MRHNA and SNTAGT. CDR3 DNA sequence: TGTGCCAGCAGTGACGAAGGGGGAGATACGCAGTATTTT. It is translated as CASSDEGGDTQYF.